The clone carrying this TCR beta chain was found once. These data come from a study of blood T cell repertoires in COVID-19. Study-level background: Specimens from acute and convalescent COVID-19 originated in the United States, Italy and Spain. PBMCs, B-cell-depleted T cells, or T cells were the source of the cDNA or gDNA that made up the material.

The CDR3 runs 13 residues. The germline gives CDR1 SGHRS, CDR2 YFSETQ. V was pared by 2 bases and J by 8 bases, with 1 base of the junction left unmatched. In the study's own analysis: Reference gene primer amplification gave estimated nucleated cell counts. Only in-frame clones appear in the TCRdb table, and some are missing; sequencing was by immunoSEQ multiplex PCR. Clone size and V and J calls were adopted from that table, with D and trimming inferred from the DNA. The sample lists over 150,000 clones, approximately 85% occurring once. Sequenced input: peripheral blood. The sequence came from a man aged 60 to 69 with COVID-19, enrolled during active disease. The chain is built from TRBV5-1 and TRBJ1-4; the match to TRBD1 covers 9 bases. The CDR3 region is CASSFTGGEKLFF. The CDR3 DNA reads TGCGCCAGCAGCTTTACAGGGGGCGAAAAACTGTTTTTT.